This is a list of T cell receptor beta chains from one sample in a study of T cells in Graves' hyperthyroidism and ophthalmopathy. Using its own MiXCR run on the multiplex PCR reads, TCRdb lists one record per CDR3 protein. Found here are 50,000 to 75,000 distinct CDR3 sequences, 49% of them singletons; the top ten hold about an eighth. The sequenced sample was blood. These receptors were taken from a woman in her twenties or thirties with Graves' ophthalmopathy. Both conserved end residues are part of each CDR3. Fields, in order: D gene, clone size, V gene, J gene, CDR3 DNA, CDR3 protein. D genes are given only for firm matches. The size of a clone is reported for some rows only, either as once, few or many, or as a class for expanded clones.

.	.	TRBV18	TRBJ1-5	TGTGCCAGCTCACCACCGGGTCAGGATTATCAGGCCCAGCATTTT	CASSPPGQDYQAQHF
TRBD2	.	TRBV9	TRBJ2-1	TGTGCCAGCAGCGTACCGGGACTAGCGGGAGTTAATGAGCAGTTCTTC	CASSVPGLAGVNEQFF
.	many	TRBV11-2	TRBJ2-2	TGTGCCAGCAGCTTATTGTCGGGAGTATCCACCGGGGAGCTGTTTTTT	CASSLLSGVSTGELFF
TRBD1	many	TRBV2	TRBJ2-2	TGTGCCAGCAGTCATCATACAGGGGGCGGGTATACCGGGGAGCTGTTTTTT	CASSHHTGGGYTGELFF
.	.	TRBV14	TRBJ2-7	TGTGCCAGCAGCCAAGAAAGCTGGGCGAGGCAATACTTC	CASSQESWARQYF
TRBD2	.	TRBV15	TRBJ2-7	TGTGCCACCAGCAGACGTGGGACTGCCGGGACTAGCAGACACTACGAGCAGTACTTC	CATSRRGTAGTSRHYEQYF
.	many	TRBV11-2	TRBJ1-1	TGTGCCAGCAGCTTTTTGGGGGGGGGGAACACTGAAGCTTTCTTT	CASSFLGGGNTEAFF
.	many	TRBV27	TRBJ2-3	TGTGCCAGCAGTTTATCGTTGTGGCCCACAGATACGCAGTATTTT	CASSLSLWPTDTQYF
.	.	TRBV7-2	TRBJ2-6	TGTGCCAGCAGCTTAGGTATCTATGAGGCCAACGTCCTGTCTTTC	CASSLGIYEANVLSF
.	.	TRBV2	TRBJ1-1	TGTGCCAGCAGTGAATATGTTATCCGGGGAGCCTACAATGAAGCTTTCTTT	CASSEYVIRGAYNEAFF
.	many	TRBV6-1	TRBJ2-3	TGTGCCAGCACTAGTCAGAAGGCGTCAGATACGCAGTATTTT	CASTSQKASDTQYF
.	.	TRBV10-3	TRBJ2-1	TGTGCCATCAGACCGGGACGGCTCTCCTACAATGAGCAGTTCTTC	CAIRPGRLSYNEQFF
TRBD1	many	TRBV20-1	TRBJ2-1	TGCAGTGCTGCACAGGGGGCCATCTACAATGAGCAGTTCTTC	CSAAQGAIYNEQFF
.	many	TRBV19	TRBJ2-2	TGTGCCAGTAGTATGGGAGCTTGGGGGGTTGGCACCGGGGAGCTGTTTTTT	CASSMGAWGVGTGELFF
TRBD1	many	TRBV28	TRBJ2-3	TGTGCCAGCAGCCCAGGGGGCTTCGGCACAGATACGCAGTATTTT	CASSPGGFGTDTQYF
.	many	TRBV4-2	TRBJ1-2	TGTGCCAGCAGCCACGATACCGGGGGCCAAATCTATGGCTACACCTTC	CASSHDTGGQIYGYTF
.	.	TRBV6-1	TRBJ2-2	TGTGCCAGCAGTGAGGATCTCACCGGGGAGCTGTTTTTT	CASSEDLTGELFF
TRBD2	.	TRBV20-1	TRBJ2-1	TGCAGTGCTAGAGCGGGAGGGCCGGATGAGCAGTTCTTC	CSARAGGPDEQFF
TRBD1	.	TRBV4-1	TRBJ2-2	TGCGCCAACAGCCAAGATCTTGGGACAGGGACCACCGGGGAGCTGTTTTTT	CANSQDLGTGTTGELFF
.	many	TRBV19	TRBJ1-1	TGTGCCAGTAGCGAGTCTCGGGGGACTGAAGCTTTCTTT	CASSESRGTEAFF
.	many	TRBV6-5	TRBJ1-4	TGTGCCAGCAGTTACTCGACAGGAGGGGATGAAAAACTGTTTTTT	CASSYSTGGDEKLFF
.	.	TRBV7-9	TRBJ1-1	TGTGCCAGCAGCTTAGCGTCTGTTGGGACAAGGTCTTTTGAAGCTTTCTTT	CASSLASVGTRSFEAFF
.	.	TRBV19	TRBJ1-2	TGTGCCAGTAGTATATTTGGAGCTACGGACTATGGCTACACCTTC	CASSIFGATDYGYTF
.	.	TRBV24-1	TRBJ2-7	TGTGCCACCAGTGATTTGACAGGGCGGTACGAGCAGTACTTC	CATSDLTGRYEQYF
TRBD1	.	TRBV19	TRBJ2-7	TGTGCCAGTAGTTACGGGACAGGGCGGTACGAGCAGTACTTC	CASSYGTGRYEQYF
TRBD1	many	TRBV10-3	TRBJ2-1	TGTGCCATCAGCAGACAGGGGACCACTGACAATGAGCAGTTCTTC	CAISRQGTTDNEQFF
.	.	TRBV20-1	TRBJ2-7	TGCAGTGCTAGAGGGGGGCTTCCCCCCTACGGGCAGTACTTC	CSARGGLPPYGQYF
.	.	TRBV7-9	TRBJ2-1	TGTGCCAGCAGCCCAGGGGGAGGGGCCAATGAGCAGTTCTTC	CASSPGGGANEQFF
TRBD2	.	TRBV15	TRBJ2-5	TGTGCCACCAGCAGGCTCCGGGGGGCGGGGGGCGTTGGAGAGACCCAGTACTTC	CATSRLRGAGGVGETQYF
.	.	TRBV7-8	TRBJ2-7	TGTGCCAGCAGCCATACCCGGAGGGGTGGATTCTACGAGCAGTACTTC	CASSHTRRGGFYEQYF
.	.	TRBV7-2	TRBJ2-5	TGTGCCAGCAGGCAAGATGTCAGGGTTGAAGAGACCCAGTACTTC	CASRQDVRVEETQYF
.	.	TRBV20-1	TRBJ2-3	TGCAGTGCTAGAGAACGGGACTTCCGCACAGATACGCAGTATTTT	CSARERDFRTDTQYF
.	.	TRBV20-1	TRBJ1-5	TGCAGTGCTGGGAAGGGTAGCAATCAGCCCCAGCATTTT	CSAGKGSNQPQHF
.	.	TRBV16	TRBJ1-1	TGTGCCAGCAATCGGGACACTAGTAACACGGAAGCTTTCTTT	CASNRDTSNTEAFF
.	once	TRBV7-7	TRBJ2-1	TGTGCTAGCAGCTTAACGAGGTCCAATGAGCAGTTCTTC	CASSLTRSNEQFF
TRBD2	.	TRBV3-1	TRBJ2-3	TGTGCCAGCAGCCAAGATAAGGGCGCGGGAGTAGCAGATACGCAGTATTTT	CASSQDKGAGVADTQYF
TRBD1	.	TRBV7-9	TRBJ1-6	TGTGCCAGCAGCTTAAGTAGGGACAGAGGGTCACCCCTTCACTTT	CASSLSRDRGSPLHF
.	.	TRBV19	TRBJ1-3	TGTGCCAGTAGTATTCACCAGGACAGACGGGGCGGCACCATATATTTT	CASSIHQDRRGGTIYF
.	.	TRBV24-1	TRBJ2-1	TGTGCCACCAGTGATTTCAGGGTCACCCACAATGAGCAGTTCTTC	CATSDFRVTHNEQFF
TRBD2	.	TRBV5-1	TRBJ2-5	TGCGCCAGCAGCTCGGAAGCGGGAGGGCCGGAGCAAGAGACCCAGTACTTC	CASSSEAGGPEQETQYF
.	once	TRBV11-2	TRBJ1-6	TGTGCCAGCAGACTGGACGGAGAGAGATCACCCTTCCACTTT	CASRLDGERSPFHF
.	once	TRBV9	TRBJ2-2	TGTGCCGGCAGCGTAGGGGCGGACAGTTTCGCCGGGGAGCTGTTTTTT	CAGSVGADSFAGELFF
TRBD2	.	TRBV5-5	TRBJ2-3	TGTGCCAGCAGCTTTGGGCGGGGGTGTAGCACAGATACGCAGTATTTT	CASSFGRGCSTDTQYF
TRBD1	many	TRBV6-6	TRBJ1-1	TGTGCCAGCAGTTACCTTAGGACAGGGGAGATATACTTTGAAGCTTTCTTT	CASSYLRTGEIYFEAFF
TRBD2	few	TRBV11-3	TRBJ2-1	TGTGCCAGCAGCCGGATGCGGGGGAGCTCCTACAATGAGCAGTTCTTC	CASSRMRGSSYNEQFF
TRBD2	.	TRBV20-1	TRBJ2-1	TGCAGTGCTGGGAGGACTAGCGCCTACAATGAGCAGTTCTTC	CSAGRTSAYNEQFF
.	many	TRBV4-1	TRBJ1-2	TGCGCCAGCAGCCAAGCGTCGACCCCACTTAACTATGGCTACACCTTC	CASSQASTPLNYGYTF
.	.	TRBV7-9	TRBJ2-1	TGTGCCAGCAGCACCACAATTGGGGTTCGGAATGAGCAGTTCTTC	CASSTTIGVRNEQFF
TRBD2	.	TRBV7-8	TRBJ2-1	TGTGCCTGGAGTGTTGGGGCGGGAGGGGGAGATGAGCAGTTCTTC	CAWSVGAGGGDEQFF
TRBD1	few	TRBV4-1	TRBJ2-4	TGCGCCAGCAGCCAAGGGGTCGTCAGGGGGAAAAACATTCAGTACTTC	CASSQGVVRGKNIQYF
.	.	TRBV5-4	TRBJ2-1	TGTGCCAGTAGCTTGGAGTCCTGGGGGGCCGGGGAGCAGTTCTTC	CASSLESWGAGEQFF
TRBD2	medium-sized	TRBV29-1	TRBJ2-7	TGCAGCGTGGTGACTAGCTTGGGCTACGAGCAGTACTTC	CSVVTSLGYEQYF